These 9 T cell receptor beta chains came from one sample sequenced in a study of cytomegalovirus exposure and HLA in healthy donors. A multiplex PCR was run with 60 Vbeta primers and 13 Jbeta primers. TCRdb's table, derived via immunoSEQ multiplex PCR, lists solely in-frame clones and lacks some. This table has approximately 110,000 clones, roughly 81% appearing once. The material sequenced was PBMCs. These receptors were taken from a woman aged 25 to 39 in good health and CMV-seronegative.

This chain links TRBV2 with TRBJ2-7; tentatively, D is TRBD1 (6 bases). The V gene's germline CDR1 is SNHLY and CDR2 FYNNEI. This CDR3 comprises 14 residues. V was shortened by 6 bases and J by 4 bases, with 16 bases between the two germline ends. CDR3 DNA sequence: TGTGCCAGCAGCCAATATGGACAGAATTACGAGCAGTACTTC. Translation: CASSQYGQNYEQYF.

The chain combines TRBV30 with TRBJ1-1; D is unclear. V was shortened by 2 bases and J by 4 bases, with 5 bases between the two germline ends. The CDR3 contains 11 residues. From germline, CDR1 is GTSNPN and CDR2 SVGIG (reference sequence). In DNA, the CDR3 is TGTGCCTGGAGTTTCGGCACTGAAGCTTTCTTT. Translation: CAWSFGTEAFF.

The J gene is TRBJ2-3, the V gene TRBV29-1; the D is unclear. The CDR3 covers 14 residues. V was cut by 5 bases and J by 3 bases, with 15 bases left in between. The germline V gene encodes CDR1 SQVTM and CDR2 ANQGSEA. The CDR3, as DNA: TGCAGCGTTAAAGGCGCTCCCGGGACAGATACGCAGTATTTT. Translated, it gives CSVKGAPGTDTQYF.

To note about this clone: Within the sample, other DNA sequences also encode this same CDR3. This sequence joins TRBV19 and TRBJ2-7; 10 bases map to TRBD1. The J segment lost 2 bases and the V segment lost 4 bases, leaving 2 bases of the junction unmatched. This CDR3 has 14 residues. Per germline, CDR1 LNHDA and CDR2 SQIVND (reference sequence). Here the CDR3 reads CASSTGQGAYEQYF. CDR3 bases: TGTGCCAGTAGTACCGGACAGGGGGCCTACGAGCAGTACTTC.

The chain recombines TRBV19 with TRBJ2-5; 8 nucleotides agree with TRBD2. Per the germline V gene, CDR1 is LNHDA and CDR2 is SQIVND (reference sequence). The CDR3 loop spans 13 amino acids. With 8 bases clipped from V and 5 bases from J, the junction kept 7 bases outside the gene matches. CDR3 nucleotide sequence: TGTGCCAGTCGGGGACTAGGTCATGAGACCCAGTACTTC. This codes for CASRGLGHETQYF.

The chain recombines TRBV13 with TRBJ1-1; 12 positions agree with TRBD1. The trim removed 5 bases at V and 3 bases at J, leaving 10 bases unmatched. The CDR3 has 17 amino acids. Germline V gene data show CDR1 as PRHDT and CDR2 as FYEKMQ (reference sequence). The CDR3 loop reads CASSASGTGGLDTEAFF. Here the CDR3 DNA reads TGTGCCAGCAGCGCCTCCGGGACAGGGGGCTTAGACACTGAAGCTTTCTTT.

The chain uses TRBV29-1 and TRBJ1-2; no clear D. Deletions cut 0 bases from V and 2 bases from J, with 16 bases between. This CDR3 has 16 amino acids. From germline, CDR1 is SQVTM and CDR2 ANQGSEA. The CDR3 here is CSVEDFLRGRNYGYTF. Here the CDR3 DNA reads TGCAGCGTTGAAGATTTTCTCCGAGGTAGGAACTATGGCTACACCTTC.

The chain recombines TRBV7-3 with TRBJ2-6; D not certain. The V gene lost 6 bases and the J gene lost 0 bases, with 21 bases spanning the gap. Germline lookup yields CDR1 SGHTA and CDR2 FQGTGA. This CDR3 comprises 19 residues. In nucleotides, the CDR3 is TGTGCCAGCAGATCAACCACAGCTGCCTCTACCTCTGGGGCCAACGTCCTGACTTTC. This codes for CASRSTTAASTSGANVLTF.

The chain uses TRBV7-3 and TRBJ2-1, with 12 nucleotides matching TRBD2. The J segment lost 5 bases and the V segment lost 2 bases, leaving 16 bases of the junction unmatched. Germline V CDR1 and CDR2: SGHTA, FQGTGA. The CDR3 is 20 residues long. CDR3 in DNA: TGTGCCAGCAGCTTATTATCCCTCTCGTCCCTAGCGGGAGGGAACAATGAGCAGTTCTTC. As protein: CASSLLSLSSLAGGNNEQFF.